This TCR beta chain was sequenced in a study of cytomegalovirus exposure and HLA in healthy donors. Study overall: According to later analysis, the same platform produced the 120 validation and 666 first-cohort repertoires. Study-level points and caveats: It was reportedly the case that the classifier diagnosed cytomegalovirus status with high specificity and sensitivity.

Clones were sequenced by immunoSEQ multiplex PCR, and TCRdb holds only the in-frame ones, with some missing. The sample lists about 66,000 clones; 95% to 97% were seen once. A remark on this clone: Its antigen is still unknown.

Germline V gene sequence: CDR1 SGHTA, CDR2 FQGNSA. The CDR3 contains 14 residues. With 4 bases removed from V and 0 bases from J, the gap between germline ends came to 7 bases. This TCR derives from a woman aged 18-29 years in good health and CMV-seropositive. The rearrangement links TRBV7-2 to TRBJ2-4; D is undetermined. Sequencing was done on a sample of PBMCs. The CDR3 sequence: CASSSFLAKNIQYF. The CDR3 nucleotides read TGTGCCAGCAGCTCATTTTTAGCCAAAAACATTCAGTACTTC.